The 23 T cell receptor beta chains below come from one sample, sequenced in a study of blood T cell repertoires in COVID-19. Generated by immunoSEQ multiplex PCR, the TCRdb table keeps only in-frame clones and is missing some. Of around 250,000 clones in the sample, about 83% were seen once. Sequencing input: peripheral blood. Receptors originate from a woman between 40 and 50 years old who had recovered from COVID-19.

CDR3 loop: CASSPRETNSPLHF. DNA of the CDR3: TGCGCCAGCAGCCCCCGGGAAACTAATTCACCCCTCCACTTT. This chain joins TRBV5-1 and TRBJ1-6; no clear D gene. This CDR3 is built from 14 residues. Trimming pared 4 bases from V and 6 bases from J, leaving 11 bases between. Germline V gene sequence: CDR1 SGHRS, CDR2 YFSETQ. The full variable domain, with the rest looked up from reference TRBV5-1 and TRBJ1-6, is KAGVTQTPRYLIKTRGQQVTLSCSPISGHRSVSWYQQTPGQGLQFLFEYFSETQRNKGNFPGRFSGRQFSNSRSEMNVSTLELGDSALYLCASSPRETNSPLHFGNGTRLTVT.

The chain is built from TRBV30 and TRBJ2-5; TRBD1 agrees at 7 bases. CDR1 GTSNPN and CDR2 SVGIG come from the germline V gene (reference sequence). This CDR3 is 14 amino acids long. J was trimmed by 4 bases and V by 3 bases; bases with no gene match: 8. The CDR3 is CAWSEGQPTETQYF. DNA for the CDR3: TGTGCCTGGAGCGAGGGACAGCCGACAGAGACCCAGTACTTC.

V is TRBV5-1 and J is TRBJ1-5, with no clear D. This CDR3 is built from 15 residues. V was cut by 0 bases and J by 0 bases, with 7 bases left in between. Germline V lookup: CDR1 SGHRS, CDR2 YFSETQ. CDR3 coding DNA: TGCGCCAGCAGCTTGGATGCGGATAGCAATCAGCCCCAGCATTTT. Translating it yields CASSLDADSNQPQHF.

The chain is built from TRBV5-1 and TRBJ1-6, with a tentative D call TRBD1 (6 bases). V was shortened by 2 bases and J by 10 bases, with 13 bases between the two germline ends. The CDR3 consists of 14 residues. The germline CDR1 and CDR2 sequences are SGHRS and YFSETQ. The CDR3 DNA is TGCGCCAGCAGCTTAGAGGGGGTAAGGTCACCCCTCCACTTT. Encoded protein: CASSLEGVRSPLHF.

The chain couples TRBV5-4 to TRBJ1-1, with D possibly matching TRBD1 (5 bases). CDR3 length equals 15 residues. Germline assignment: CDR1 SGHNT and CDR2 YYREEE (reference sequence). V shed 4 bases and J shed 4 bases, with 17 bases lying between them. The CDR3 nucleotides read TGTGCCAGCAGCCCCTACGGAACCACAGGCACTGAAGCTTTCTTT. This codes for CASSPYGTTGTEAFF.

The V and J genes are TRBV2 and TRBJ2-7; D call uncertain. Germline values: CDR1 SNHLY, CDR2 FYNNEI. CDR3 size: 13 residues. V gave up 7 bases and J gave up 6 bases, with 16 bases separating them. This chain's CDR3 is CASMLASIREQYF. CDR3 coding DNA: TGTGCCAGCATGTTGGCATCGATCCGCGAGCAGTACTTC.

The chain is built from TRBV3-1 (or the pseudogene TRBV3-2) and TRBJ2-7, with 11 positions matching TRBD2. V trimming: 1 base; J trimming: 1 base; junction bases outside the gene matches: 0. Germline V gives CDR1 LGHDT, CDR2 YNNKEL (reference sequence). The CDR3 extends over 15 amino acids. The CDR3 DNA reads TGTGCCAGCAGCCAAGGGACTAGCGGGTCCTACGAGCAGTACTTC. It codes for CASSQGTSGSYEQYF.

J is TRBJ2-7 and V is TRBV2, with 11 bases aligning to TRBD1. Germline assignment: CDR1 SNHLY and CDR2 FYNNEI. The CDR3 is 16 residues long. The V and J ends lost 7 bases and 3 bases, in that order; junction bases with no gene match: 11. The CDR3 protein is CASKSLGGTGGYEQYF. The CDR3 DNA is TGTGCCAGCAAATCCTTGGGGGGGACAGGGGGCTACGAGCAGTACTTC. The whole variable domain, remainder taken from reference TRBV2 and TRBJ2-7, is EPEVTQTPSHQVTQMGQEVILRCVPISNHLYFYWYRQILGQKVEFLVSFYNNEISEKSEIFDDQFSVERPDGSNFTLKIRSTKLEDSAMYFCASKSLGGTGGYEQYFGPGTRLTVT.

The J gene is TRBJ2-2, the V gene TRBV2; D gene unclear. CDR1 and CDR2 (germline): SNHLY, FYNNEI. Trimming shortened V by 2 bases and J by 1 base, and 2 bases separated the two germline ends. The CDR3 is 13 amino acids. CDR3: CASSERNTGELFF. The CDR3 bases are TGTGCCAGCAGTGAACGGAACACCGGGGAGCTGTTTTTT.

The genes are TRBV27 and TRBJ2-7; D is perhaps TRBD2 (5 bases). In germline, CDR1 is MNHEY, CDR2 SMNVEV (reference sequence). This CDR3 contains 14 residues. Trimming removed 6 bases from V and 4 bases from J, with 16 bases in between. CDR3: CASRISPGVYEQYF. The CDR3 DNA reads TGTGCCAGCAGAATATCCCCCGGGGTGTACGAGCAGTACTTC.

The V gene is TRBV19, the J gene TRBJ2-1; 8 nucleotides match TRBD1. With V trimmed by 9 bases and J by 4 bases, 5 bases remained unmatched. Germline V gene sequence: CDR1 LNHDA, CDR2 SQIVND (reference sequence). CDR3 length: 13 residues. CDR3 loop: CASRTGNYNEQFF. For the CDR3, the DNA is TGTGCCAGCCGGACAGGGAATTACAATGAGCAGTTCTTC.

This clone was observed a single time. CDR3: CASSQGTGAKNIQYF. The CDR3 DNA reads as TGTGCCAGCAGCCAAGGGACAGGGGCAAAAAACATTCAGTACTTC. The chain couples TRBV3-1 (or the pseudogene TRBV3-2) to TRBJ2-4, with TRBD1 identical over 9 bases. CDR1 and CDR2 (germline): LGHDT, YNNKEL (reference sequence). The ends lost 1 base at V and 4 bases at J; junction bases unmatched: 2. This CDR3 has 15 residues.

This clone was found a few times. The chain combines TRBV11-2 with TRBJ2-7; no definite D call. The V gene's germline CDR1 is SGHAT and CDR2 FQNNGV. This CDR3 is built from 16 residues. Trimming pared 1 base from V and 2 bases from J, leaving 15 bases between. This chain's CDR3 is CASSLGSRPTTYEQYF. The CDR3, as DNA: TGTGCCAGCAGCTTAGGGAGCAGACCTACGACCTACGAGCAGTACTTC.

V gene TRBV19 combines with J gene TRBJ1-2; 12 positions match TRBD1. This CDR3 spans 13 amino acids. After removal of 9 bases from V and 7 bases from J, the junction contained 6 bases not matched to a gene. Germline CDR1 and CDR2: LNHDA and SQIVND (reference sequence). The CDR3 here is CARSGTGGRGYTF. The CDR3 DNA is TGTGCCAGATCCGGGACAGGGGGCCGTGGCTACACCTTC.

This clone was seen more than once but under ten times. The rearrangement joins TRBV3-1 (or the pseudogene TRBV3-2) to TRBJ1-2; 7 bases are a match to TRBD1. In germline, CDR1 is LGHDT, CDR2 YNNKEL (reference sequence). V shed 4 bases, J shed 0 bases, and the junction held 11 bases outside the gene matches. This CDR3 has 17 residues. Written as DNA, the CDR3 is TGTGCCAGCAGCCTCCAGACCTTAGACAGGGCTAACTATGGCTACACCTTC. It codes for CASSLQTLDRANYGYTF.

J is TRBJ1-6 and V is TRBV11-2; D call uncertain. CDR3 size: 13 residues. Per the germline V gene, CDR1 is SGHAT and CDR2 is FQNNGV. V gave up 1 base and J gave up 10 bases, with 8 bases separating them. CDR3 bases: TGTGCCAGCAGCTTAGCAATTCTATCACCCCTCCACTTT. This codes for CASSLAILSPLHF.

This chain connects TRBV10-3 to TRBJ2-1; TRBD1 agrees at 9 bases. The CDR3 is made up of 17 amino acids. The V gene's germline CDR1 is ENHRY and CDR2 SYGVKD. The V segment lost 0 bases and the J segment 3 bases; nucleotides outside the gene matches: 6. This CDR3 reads CAISESPGTGLYNEQFF. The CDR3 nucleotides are TGTGCCATCAGTGAGTCCCCAGGGACAGGGCTCTACAATGAGCAGTTCTTC.

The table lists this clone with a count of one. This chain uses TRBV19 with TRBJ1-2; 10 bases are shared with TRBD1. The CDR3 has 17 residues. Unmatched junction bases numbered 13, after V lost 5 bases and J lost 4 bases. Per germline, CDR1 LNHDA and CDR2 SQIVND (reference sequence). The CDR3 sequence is CASSSRQGAMGSYGYTF. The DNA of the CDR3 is TGTGCCAGTAGTTCCCGACAGGGGGCTATGGGGAGCTATGGCTACACCTTC.

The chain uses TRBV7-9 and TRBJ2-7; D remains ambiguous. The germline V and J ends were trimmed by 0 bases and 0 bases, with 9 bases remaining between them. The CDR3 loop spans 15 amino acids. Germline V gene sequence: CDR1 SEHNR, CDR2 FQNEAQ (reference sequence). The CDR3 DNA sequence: TGTGCCAGCAGCTTAGCGAACGACAACTCCTACGAGCAGTACTTC. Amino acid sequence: CASSLANDNSYEQYF.

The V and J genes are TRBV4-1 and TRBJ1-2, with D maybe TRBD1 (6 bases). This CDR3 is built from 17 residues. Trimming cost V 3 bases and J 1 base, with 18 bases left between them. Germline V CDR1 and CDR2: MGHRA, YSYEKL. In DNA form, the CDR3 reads TGCGCCAGCAGCCACCAGCCCGGTGGGGGCGTTAACTATGGCTACACCTTC. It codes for CASSHQPGGGVNYGYTF.

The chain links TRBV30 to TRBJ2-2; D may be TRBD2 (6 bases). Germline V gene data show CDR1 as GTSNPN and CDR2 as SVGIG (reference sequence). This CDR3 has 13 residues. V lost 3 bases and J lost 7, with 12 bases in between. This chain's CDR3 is CAWSGRGDGELFF. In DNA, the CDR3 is TGTGCCTGGAGCGGGAGAGGGGACGGGGAGCTGTTTTTT.

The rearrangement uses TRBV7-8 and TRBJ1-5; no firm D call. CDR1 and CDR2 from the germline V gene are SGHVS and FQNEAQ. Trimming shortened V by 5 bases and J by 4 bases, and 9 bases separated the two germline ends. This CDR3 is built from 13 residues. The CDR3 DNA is TGTGCCAGCAGCCGAGACGGTAATCAGCCCCAGCATTTT. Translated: CASSRDGNQPQHF.

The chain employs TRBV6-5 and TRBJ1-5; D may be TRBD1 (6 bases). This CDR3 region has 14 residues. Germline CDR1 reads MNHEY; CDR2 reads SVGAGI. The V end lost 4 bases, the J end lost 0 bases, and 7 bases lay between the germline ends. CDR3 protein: CASSWTDSNQPQHF. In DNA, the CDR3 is TGTGCCAGCAGTTGGACAGATAGCAATCAGCCCCAGCATTTT.